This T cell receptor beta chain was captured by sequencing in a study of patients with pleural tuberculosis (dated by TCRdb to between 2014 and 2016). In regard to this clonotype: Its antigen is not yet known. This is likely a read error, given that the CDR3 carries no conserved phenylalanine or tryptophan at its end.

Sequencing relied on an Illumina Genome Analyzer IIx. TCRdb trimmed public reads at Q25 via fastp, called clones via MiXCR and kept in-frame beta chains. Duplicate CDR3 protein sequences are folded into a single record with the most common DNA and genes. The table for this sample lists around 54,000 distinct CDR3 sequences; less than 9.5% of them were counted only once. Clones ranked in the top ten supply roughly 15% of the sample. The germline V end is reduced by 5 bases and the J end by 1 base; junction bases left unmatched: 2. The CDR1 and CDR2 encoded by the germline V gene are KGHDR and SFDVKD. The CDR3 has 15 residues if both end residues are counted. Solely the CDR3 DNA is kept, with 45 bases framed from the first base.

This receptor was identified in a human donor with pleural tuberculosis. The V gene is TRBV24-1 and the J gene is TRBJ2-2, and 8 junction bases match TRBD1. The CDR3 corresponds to CATSGGQGNTGELFL. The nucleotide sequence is TGTGCCACCAGTGGCGGACAGGGGAACACCGGGGAGCTGTTTCTT.